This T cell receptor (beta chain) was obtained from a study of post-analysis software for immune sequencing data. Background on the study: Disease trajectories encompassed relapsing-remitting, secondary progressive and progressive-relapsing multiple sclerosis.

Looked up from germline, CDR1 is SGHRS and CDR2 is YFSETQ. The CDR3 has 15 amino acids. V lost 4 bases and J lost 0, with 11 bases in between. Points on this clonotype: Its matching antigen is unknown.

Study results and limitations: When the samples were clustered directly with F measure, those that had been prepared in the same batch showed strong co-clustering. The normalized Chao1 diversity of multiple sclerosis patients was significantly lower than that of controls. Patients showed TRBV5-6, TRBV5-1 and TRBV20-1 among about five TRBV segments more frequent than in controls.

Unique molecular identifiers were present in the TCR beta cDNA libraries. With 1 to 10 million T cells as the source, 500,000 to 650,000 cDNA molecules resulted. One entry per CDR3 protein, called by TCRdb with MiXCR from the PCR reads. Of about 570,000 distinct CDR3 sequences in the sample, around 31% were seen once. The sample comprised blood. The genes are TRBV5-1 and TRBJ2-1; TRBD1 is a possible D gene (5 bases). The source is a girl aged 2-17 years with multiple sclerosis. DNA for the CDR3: TGCGCCAGCAGCGAGCAGGGAAACTCCTACAATGAGCAGTTCTTC. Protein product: CASSEQGNSYNEQFF.